This T cell receptor (beta chain) was captured by sequencing in a study of blood T cell repertoires in COVID-19. The wider study: Material from acute and convalescent COVID-19 was sourced from the United States, Italy and Spain.

The CDR3 covers 16 residues. Trimming shortened V by 0 bases and J by 4 bases, and 15 bases separated the two germline ends. Germline loops: CDR1 MNHEY, CDR2 SVGAGI. Generated by immunoSEQ multiplex PCR, the TCRdb table keeps only in-frame clones and is missing some. Of about 490,000 clones detected, 80% to 90% appear once; the ten largest clones hold more than 3%. The sequenced sample consisted of peripheral blood. This sequence originates from a human donor in a cohort sampled during active COVID-19. The chain combines TRBV6-5 with TRBJ1-2; D gene ambiguous. Here the CDR3 reads CASSYSISHEAYGYTF. CDR3 in DNA: TGTGCCAGCAGTTACTCGATAAGCCACGAGGCCTATGGCTACACCTTC.